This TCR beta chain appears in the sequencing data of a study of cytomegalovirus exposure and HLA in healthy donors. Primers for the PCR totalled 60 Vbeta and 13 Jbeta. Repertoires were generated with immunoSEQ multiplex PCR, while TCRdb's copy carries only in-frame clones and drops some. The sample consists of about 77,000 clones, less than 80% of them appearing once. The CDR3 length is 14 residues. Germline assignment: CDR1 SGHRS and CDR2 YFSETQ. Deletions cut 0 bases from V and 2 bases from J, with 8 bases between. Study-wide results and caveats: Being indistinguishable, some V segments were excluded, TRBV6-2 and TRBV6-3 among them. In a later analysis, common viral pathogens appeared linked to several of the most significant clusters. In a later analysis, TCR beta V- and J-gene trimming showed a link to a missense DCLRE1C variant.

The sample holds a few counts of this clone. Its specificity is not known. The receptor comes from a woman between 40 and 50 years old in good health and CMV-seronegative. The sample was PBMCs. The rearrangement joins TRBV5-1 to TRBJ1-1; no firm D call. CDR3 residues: CASSLVAANTEAFF. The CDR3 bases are TGCGCCAGCAGCTTGGTGGCGGCCAACACTGAAGCTTTCTTT.